These 25 T cell receptor beta chains originate from one sample sequenced in a study of T cells expressing NK-cell markers. TCRdb re-called the 5' RACE reads; every CDR3 protein appears as one record, without DNA. With some 300,000 distinct CDR3 sequences in the sample, the ten largest clones hold 0.39%. The specimen was blood T cells: a sorted CD56 or NKG2C T cell subset, CD4+ or CD8+ T cells, or bulk PBMC T cells (not recorded which). These receptors originate from a man aged 18-30 years in good health.

V usage is TRBV18 and J usage is TRBJ2-1; checking the TCRdb D call of TRBD1 is not possible without DNA. Germline-derived CDR1 and CDR2 are KGHSH and LQKENI. The CDR3 length is 15 residues. CDR3 sequence reads: CASSPQTGSDNEQFF.

This chain joins TRBV6-6 and TRBJ1-4; TCRdb selects TRBD1, and the lack of DNA leaves this call unchecked. From germline, CDR1 is MNHNY and CDR2 SVGAGI (reference sequence). This CDR3 has 13 amino acids. The CDR3 loop is CASSSKTGGELFF.

This chain joins TRBV12-3 or TRBV12-4 and TRBJ2-3. The CDR3 totals 11 residues. This chain's CDR3 is CVSASTDTQYF.

The chain uses TRBV18 and TRBJ2-5; TCRdb's D call of TRBD2 is untestable without DNA. From germline, CDR1 is KGHSH and CDR2 LQKENI. The CDR3 has 16 amino acids. CDR3 sequence reads: CASSPRSSGLQETQYF.

The chain combines TRBV25-1 with TRBJ2-1; TCRdb proposes TRBD2, but this gene call is untestable without DNA. CDR3 length: 15 residues. Germline CDR1 reads MGHDK; CDR2 reads SYGVNS. The CDR3: CASRSTSGSGNEQFF.

This sequence joins TRBV2 and TRBJ1-1; the TCRdb call, TRBD1, lacks DNA for checking. Germline V gene lookup returns CDR1 SNHLY and CDR2 FYNNEI. This CDR3 region has 15 residues. This chain's CDR3 is CASSNGQGGNTEAFF. Based on the CDR3 plus reference TRBV2 and TRBJ1-1, the full variable domain is EPEVTQTPSHQVTQMGQEVILRCVPISNHLYFYWYRQILGQKVEFLVSFYNNEISEKSEIFDDQFSVERPDGSNFTLKIRSTKLEDSAMYFCASSNGQGGNTEAFFGQGTRLTVV.

The CDR3 here is CSARIGVNQPQHF. The chain links TRBV20-1 to TRBJ1-5. This CDR3 is built from 13 residues. CDR1 is DFQATT and CDR2 is SNEGSKA in the germline V gene (reference sequence).

The V and J genes are TRBV12-3 or TRBV12-4 and TRBJ1-2; the TCRdb D gene call, TRBD1, has no DNA to confirm it. The CDR3 is made up of 14 amino acids. The chain's CDR3 is CASSFWSVPGGYTF.

V gene TRBV5-6 combines with J gene TRBJ2-3; TCRdb's D call, TRBD2, is unchecked because there is no DNA. The CDR3 consists of 12 residues. Germline loops: CDR1 SGHDT, CDR2 YYEEEE. CDR3 residues: CASSLTSGRHSF.

The chain has TRBV5-5 and TRBJ2-3; without DNA, the TCRdb call of TRBD2 cannot be checked. The CDR3 totals 14 residues. From germline, CDR1 is SGHKS and CDR2 YYEKEE (reference sequence). CDR3 region: CASSFEVPRDTQYF.

The chain employs TRBV12-3 or TRBV12-4 and TRBJ2-1. The CDR3 sequence is 14 residues long. The CDR3 here is CASSGPYTYNEQFF.

This rearrangement joins TRBV12-3 or TRBV12-4 to TRBJ2-7. CDR3 length: 13 amino acids. The CDR3 reads CASRNGALYEQYF.

The V call is TRBV29-1, the J call TRBJ1-4; TCRdb outputs TRBD1, but without DNA this stays unchecked. This CDR3 has 13 amino acids. Germline V gene sequence: CDR1 SQVTM, CDR2 ANQGSEA. The CDR3: CSVDGQGEEKLFF.

The chain joins TRBV12-3 or TRBV12-4 to TRBJ2-2; TCRdb calls TRBD2, which cannot be checked without DNA. The CDR3 runs to 15 residues. The CDR3 here is CASTVGQRESGELFF.

The rearrangement joins TRBV12-3 or TRBV12-4 to TRBJ2-3; TCRdb's assignment of TRBD2 cannot be checked, as there is no DNA. The CDR3 has 16 residues. This CDR3 is CASREGTSGRTDTQYF.

The CDR3 is CAIGKSDTQYF. V and J are TRBV10-3 and TRBJ2-3. The V gene's germline CDR1 is ENHRY and CDR2 SYGVKD. The CDR3 consists of 11 residues.

CDR3 region: CSASESARGGGPQYF. J is TRBJ2-5 and V is TRBV20-1; TCRdb's assignment of TRBD1 cannot be checked, as there is no DNA. CDR1 and CDR2 from the germline V gene are DFQATT and SNEGSKA (reference sequence). The CDR3 loop spans 15 amino acids.

The rearrangement joins TRBV29-1 to TRBJ2-1. CDR3 size: 13 residues. In germline, CDR1 is SQVTM, CDR2 ANQGSEA. This CDR3 reads CSVEAFMRNEQFF.

CDR3 protein: CASSPGGLAGGAAREQFF. The chain links TRBV4-2 to TRBJ2-1; TCRdb gives TRBD2 as the D gene, but with no DNA this cannot be confirmed. Germline CDR1 and CDR2: LGHNA and YNFKEQ. The CDR3 extends over 18 amino acids.

The rearrangement links TRBV12-3 or TRBV12-4 to TRBJ2-3; TCRdb reports TRBD1, a call that lacks DNA to check it against. The CDR3 consists of 14 residues. CDR3: CASSFQGAADTQYF.

This chain connects TRBV28 to TRBJ2-7; TCRdb lists TRBD2, though no DNA is available to test this call. There are 15 residues in the CDR3. CDR1 is MDHEN, CDR2 SYDVKM, per germline. The chain's CDR3 is CASLPWVGRGDEQYF.

The V and J genes are TRBV5-1 and TRBJ2-3; absent DNA, TCRdb's TRBD2 call cannot be checked. This CDR3 region has 16 residues. CDR1 is SGHRS, CDR2 YFSETQ, per germline. The CDR3 loop reads CASSLYEGGSTDTQYF.

The CDR3 region is CASSLELTGYTF. V and J are TRBV7-2 and TRBJ1-2. Germline assignment: CDR1 SGHTA and CDR2 FQGNSA. CDR3 length equals 12 residues. Drawing the rest from reference TRBV7-2 and TRBJ1-2, the complete variable domain is GAGVSQSPSNKVTEKGKDVELRCDPISGHTALYWYRQSLGQGLEFLIYFQGNSAPDKSGLPSDRFSAERTGGSVSTLTIQRTQQEDSAVYLCASSLELTGYTFGSGTRLTVV.

This chain connects TRBV7-9 to TRBJ2-1. From germline, CDR1 is SEHNR and CDR2 FQNEAQ (reference sequence). CDR3 length: 12 residues. CDR3 amino acids: CASSLDTGEQFF.

The chain employs TRBV6-2 or TRBV6-3 and TRBJ1-4. Germline lookup yields CDR1 MNHEY and CDR2 SVGEGT. This CDR3 region has 12 residues. CDR3 sequence: CASCNPREKLFF.